The 8 T cell receptor beta chains presented below share a single source sample, sequenced in a study of blood T cell repertoires in COVID-19. The table came from immunoSEQ multiplex PCR; TCRdb's copy has only in-frame clones and leaves some out. The sample yields 200,000 to 250,000 clones, 80% to 85% seen once. Sequencing was done on a sample of peripheral blood. The receptors stem from a woman aged 80 or over with active or convalescent COVID-19.

This chain uses TRBV18 with TRBJ1-6, with 7 bases identical to TRBD1. Germline-derived CDR1 and CDR2 are KGHSH and LQKENI. Losses at the gene ends were 3 bases for V and 8 bases for J; bases not matched to a gene: 7. The CDR3 has 15 residues. This CDR3 reads CASSPIGQADSPLHF. The DNA of the CDR3 is TGTGCCAGCTCACCCATCGGACAGGCGGATTCACCCCTCCACTTT. Drawing the rest from reference TRBV18 and TRBJ1-6, the complete variable domain is NAGVMQNPRHLVRRRGQEARLRCSPMKGHSHVYWYRQLPEEGLKFMVYLQKENIIDESGMPKERFSAEFPKEGPSILRIQQVVRGDSAAYFCASSPIGQADSPLHFGNGTRLTVT.

This rearrangement joins TRBV5-8 to TRBJ2-5; 13 nucleotides agree with TRBD2. CDR3 length equals 19 residues. V gave up 3 bases and J gave up 1 base; unmatched junction bases: 12. Germline V gives CDR1 SGHTS, CDR2 YDEGEE. CDR3 loop: CASSWPFGTSGARQETQYF. Written as DNA, the CDR3 is TGTGCCAGCAGCTGGCCCTTCGGGACTAGCGGGGCCCGCCAAGAGACCCAGTACTTC.

J is TRBJ2-5 and V is TRBV5-1; 10 bases fit TRBD1. V was clipped by 4 bases and J by 1 base; unmatched bases: 10. CDR3 length: 17 amino acids. Germline V lookup: CDR1 SGHRS, CDR2 YFSETQ. CDR3 nucleotides: TGCGCCAGCAGCCGCTACGTGGGGACAGGGGTCCAAGAGACCCAGTACTTC. As protein: CASSRYVGTGVQETQYF. The variable domain in full, completed from reference TRBV5-1 and TRBJ2-5, reads KAGVTQTPRYLIKTRGQQVTLSCSPISGHRSVSWYQQTPGQGLQFLFEYFSETQRNKGNFPGRFSGRQFSNSRSEMNVSTLELGDSALYLCASSRYVGTGVQETQYFGPGTRLLVL.

This chain connects TRBV4-2 to TRBJ1-1; D not certain. This CDR3 has 14 amino acids. V was pared by 0 bases and J by 7 bases, with 12 bases between. CDR1 is LGHNA, CDR2 YNFKEQ, per germline. CDR3 nucleotides: TGTGCCAGCAGCCAAGAGAGCAGACGCGGTGAAGCTTTCTTT. Residues: CASSQESRRGEAFF.

This chain links TRBV28 with TRBJ1-2; D gene ambiguous. This CDR3 contains 12 residues. Trimming cost V 7 bases and J 5 bases, with 11 bases left between them. Germline V CDR1 and CDR2: MDHEN, SYDVKM. In nucleotides, the CDR3 is TGTGCCAGCACCCCGAGATCGTATGGCTACACCTTC. It translates to CASTPRSYGYTF.

The V gene is TRBV6-5, the J gene TRBJ2-5; D ambiguous. The germline gives CDR1 MNHEY, CDR2 SVGAGI. The CDR3 spans 14 residues. With 5 bases removed from V and 7 bases from J, the gap between germline ends came to 17 bases. CDR3 protein: CASSPTPSSLTQYF. CDR3 sequence (DNA): TGTGCCAGCAGTCCCACCCCTTCTAGTTTGACCCAGTACTTC.

The chain employs TRBV7-7 and TRBJ2-5; 15 nucleotides align to TRBD2. Germline CDR1 and CDR2: SSHAT and FNYEAQ (reference sequence). The CDR3 is made up of 16 amino acids. V was clipped by 5 bases and J by 5 bases; unmatched bases: 6. CDR3 residues: CASSRTSGRAGETQYF. In DNA form, the CDR3 reads TGTGCCAGCAGCCGGACTAGCGGGAGGGCAGGCGAGACCCAGTACTTC.

A note on this clone: This sample also contains other DNA sequences that code for the same CDR3. V is TRBV5-1 and J is TRBJ2-7; TRBD1 matches at 11 bases. This CDR3 region has 16 residues. Germline V lookup: CDR1 SGHRS, CDR2 YFSETQ. The ends lost 4 bases at V and 4 bases at J; junction bases unmatched: 10. The CDR3 region has the DNA TGCGCCAGCAGCCGGGGTCCGGGACAGGGGGGATACGAGCAGTACTTC. Translation gives CASSRGPGQGGYEQYF.